The clone carrying this T cell receptor beta chain ranks as medium-sized in terms of frequency. What it recognizes is unknown. This CDR3 is 14 amino acids long. No DNA has been recorded. Per the germline V gene, CDR1 is SGHRS and CDR2 is YFSETQ. The sample is drawn from a study of synovial regulatory T cells in juvenile arthritis. Whole-study context: A few patients were therapy-naive; over 5 received methotrexate alone. Study-wide results and caveats: iaTreg cells shared more CDR3 sequences with synovial Tregs than other blood Tregs did. TCR diversity was lower in inflammation-associated blood Treg cells than in other blood Treg cells.

Sequenced by immunoSEQ multiplex PCR; TCRdb stores in-frame clones only, minus some. The sample data list 950 or so clones. Median age approximately 11 years (about 2.1-25); median disease duration about 7 years (0.2-19.1). Sequencing was done on a sample of Treg cells from blood. As for subset: HLA-DR+ inflammation-associated blood Treg cells. The V gene is TRBV5-1, the J gene TRBJ2-1. The TCR comes from a donor aged 2-35 years with juvenile idiopathic arthritis. The CDR3 spells CASSLMSVMNEQFF.